This TCR beta chain emerged from a study of response to subunit inactivated influenza vaccine (dated by TCRdb to the late 2010s). For the wider study: Deep quantitative T cell receptor repertoire profiling was used in the study to track responses to a trivalent subunit inactivated influenza vaccine. Overall results and qualifications from the work: According to the authors, only a limited number of new T cells may be recruited by each seasonal influenza vaccination.

Library creation used RT-PCR. TCRdb shows the sequencer as Illumina HiSeq 2500. TCRdb took the public reads, trimmed them with fastp at Q25, ran MiXCR for clone calling and kept in-frame beta chains. A single entry per CDR3 protein holds the most common genes and DNA from its merged rows. The sample table contains just over 300,000 distinct CDR3 sequences; only one count was recorded for about 20% of them. The ten largest clones capture 10% of the sample. In this sample, this clonotype turned up a few times. Which antigen it targets is not known. No base quality values were provided; no much bigger clone lies one nucleotide off. The specimen comprised PBMCs from blood, sampled about 20 months after vaccination. This clonotype was obtained from a man aged 50 to 69 who received an inactivated influenza vaccine. Donor details come from another sample of the same person, matched by shared clones.

CDR3 loop: CSATSGAGDQPQHF. The bases are TGCAGTGCTACCTCCGGGGCGGGGGATCAGCCCCAGCATTTT. The chain was built from TRBV20-1 and TRBJ1-5, and TRBD1 may be the D gene, going by 5 matching bases. CDR1 and CDR2 are drawn from the germline V gene (reference sequence): DFQATT, SNEGSKA. From the cysteine up to the phenylalanine, the CDR3 has a length of 14 residues. The DNA shown is the 42-base CDR3, in frame from base 1. The germline ends are 15 bases apart after V is trimmed by 4 bases and J by 5 bases.